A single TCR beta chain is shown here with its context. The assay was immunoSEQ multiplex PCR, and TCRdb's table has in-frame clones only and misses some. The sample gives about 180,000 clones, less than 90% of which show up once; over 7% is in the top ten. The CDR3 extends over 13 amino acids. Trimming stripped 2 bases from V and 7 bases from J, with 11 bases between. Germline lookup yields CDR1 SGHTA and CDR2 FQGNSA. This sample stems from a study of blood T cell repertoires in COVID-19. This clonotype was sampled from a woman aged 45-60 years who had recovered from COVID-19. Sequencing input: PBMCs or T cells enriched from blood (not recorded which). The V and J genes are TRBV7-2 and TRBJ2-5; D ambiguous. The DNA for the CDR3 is TGTGCCAGCAGCTTAAACTACCCGGGGACCCAGTACTTC. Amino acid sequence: CASSLNYPGTQYF.